These 19 T cell receptor beta chains were all obtained from the same sample, sequenced in a study of blood T cell repertoires in COVID-19. Assay: immunoSEQ multiplex PCR; the TCRdb copy retains only in-frame clones and omits some. This sample has a few hundred thousand clones; around 88% occur once, and the top ten carry around 6.5%. Sequenced: peripheral blood. The receptors come from a woman in her 30s with COVID-19, enrolled during active disease.

Only a few counts were recorded for this clone. The chain joins TRBV21-1 to TRBJ2-7; no DNA check was done on the table's D call, TRBD2. TRBV21-1 is marked as a pseudogene. This CDR3 contains 10 residues. The CDR3 DNA sequence: TGTGCCAGACGGAGACACGAGCAGTACGTC. This gives the protein CARRRHEQYV.

This chain links TRBV30 with TRBJ2-7; weak D call: TRBD2 (5 bases). Germline loops: CDR1 GTSNPN, CDR2 SVGIG (reference sequence). This CDR3 has 13 residues. Trimming removed 0 bases from V and 3 bases from J, with 9 bases in between. CDR3 region: CAWSVDGGYEQYV. CDR3 DNA sequence: TGTGCCTGGAGTGTAGACGGAGGCTACGAGCAGTACGTC.

J is TRBJ1-4 and V is TRBV5-1; 8 bases match TRBD1. Looked up from germline, CDR1 is SGHRS and CDR2 is YFSETQ. V lost 4 bases to trimming and J lost 7 bases; unmatched junction nucleotides: 12. CDR3 length: 16 amino acids. CDR3 protein: CASSPDRVRGSEKLFF. CDR3 DNA sequence: TGCGCCAGCAGCCCGGACAGGGTCCGGGGGTCTGAAAAACTGTTTTTT.

The genes are TRBV24-1 and TRBJ2-1; TRBD1 agrees at 7 bases. From germline, CDR1 is KGHDR and CDR2 SFDVKD. The CDR3 sequence is 18 residues long. The V segment lost 1 base and the J segment 0 bases; nucleotides outside the gene matches: 8. This CDR3 reads CATSDFGTAPFSYNEQFF. CDR3 in DNA: TGTGCCACCAGTGATTTTGGGACAGCGCCCTTCTCCTACAATGAGCAGTTCTTC.

V and J are TRBV6-2 or TRBV6-3 and TRBJ1-6; no clear D gene. The germline gives CDR1 MNHEY, CDR2 SVGEGT. The CDR3 totals 14 residues. V was clipped by 4 bases and J by 8 bases, with 12 bases between them. CDR3 bases: TGTGCCAGCAGTTTTGAGGGTTCTGATTCACCCCTCCACTTT. It codes for CASSFEGSDSPLHF.

The chain recombines TRBV7-2 with TRBJ2-2; the D is unclear. The V end was cut by 3 bases, the J end by 6 bases, with 14 bases between. The CDR3 totals 15 residues. In germline, CDR1 is SGHTA, CDR2 FQGNSA. CDR3 region: CASSLAALRSGELFF. The DNA for the CDR3 is TGTGCCAGCAGCTTGGCTGCGTTGCGGTCCGGGGAGCTGTTTTTT.

The CDR3 coding sequence is TGTGCCAGCAGCCAAGTATCCAATGAGCAGTTCTTC. Its translation: CASSQVSNEQFF. The chain recombines TRBV3-1 (or the pseudogene TRBV3-2) with TRBJ2-1; no reliable D call. Germline-derived CDR1 and CDR2 are LGHDT and YNNKEL (reference sequence). The CDR3 extends over 12 amino acids. Trimming shortened V by 1 base and J by 6 bases, and 4 bases separated the two germline ends.

This sequence joins TRBV5-5 and TRBJ2-1; maybe TRBD2 (5 bases). V was cut by 4 bases and J by 1 base, with 15 bases left in between. Germline CDR1 reads SGHKS; CDR2 reads YYEKEE (reference sequence). This CDR3 is 16 amino acids long. The CDR3 coding sequence is TGTGCCAGCAGCCAAAATCCGTCGGGGTCCTACAATGAGCAGTTCTTC. Amino acid sequence: CASSQNPSGSYNEQFF.

The rearrangement links TRBV5-6 to TRBJ1-2; D gene ambiguous. V lost 4 bases and J 8 bases, leaving 18 bases between the germline ends. The CDR3 runs to 14 residues. CDR1 SGHDT and CDR2 YYEEEE come from the germline V gene. DNA of the CDR3: TGTGCCAGCAGCCTTGGCGGACTACGAGAAGGCTACACCTTC. Translated, it gives CASSLGGLREGYTF. Full variable domain (outside the CDR3, taken from reference TRBV5-6 and TRBJ1-2): DAGVTQSPTHLIKTRGQQVTLRCSPKSGHDTVSWYQQALGQGPQFIFQYYEEEERQRGNFPDRFSGHQFPNYSSELNVNALLLGDSALYLCASSLGGLREGYTFGSGTRLTVV.

This clone was counted only a few times. The chain employs TRBV6-6 and TRBJ1-5; D unresolved. The CDR3 covers 13 residues. CDR1 is MNHNY and CDR2 is SVGAGI in the germline V gene (reference sequence). V was cut by 5 bases and J by 9 bases, with 14 bases left in between. CDR3 protein: CASSPGLALPQHF. CDR3 in DNA: TGTGCCAGCAGTCCCGGGTTGGCTCTGCCCCAGCATTTT.

This clone was seen just once. The V gene is TRBV7-6, the J gene TRBJ2-2; 9 positions match TRBD1. Germline V gene sequence: CDR1 SGHVS, CDR2 FNYEAQ. The CDR3 extends over 18 amino acids. The ends lost 0 bases at V and 5 bases at J; junction bases unmatched: 10. The DNA of the CDR3 is TGTGCCAGCAGCTTAGCCCCCGACAGGGGGTGGGGGACCGGGGAGCTGTTTTTT. It yields the protein CASSLAPDRGWGTGELFF. Based on the CDR3 plus reference TRBV7-6 and TRBJ2-2, the full variable domain is GAGVSQSPRYKVTKRGQDVALRCDPISGHVSLYWYRQALGQGPEFLTYFNYEAQQDKSGLPNDRFSAERPEGSISTLTIQRTEQRDSAMYRCASSLAPDRGWGTGELFFGEGSRLTVL.

The chain is built from TRBV7-2 and TRBJ2-3, with TRBD2 matching 10 bases. CDR1 and CDR2 from the germline V gene are SGHTA and FQGNSA. This CDR3 spans 16 amino acids. V shed 3 bases and J 2 bases; nucleotides not matched to a gene: 5. The CDR3: CASSFTSGVSTDTQYF. The CDR3 bases are TGTGCCAGCAGCTTCACTAGCGGGGTCTCCACAGATACGCAGTATTTT.

V is TRBV3-1 (or the pseudogene TRBV3-2) and J is TRBJ1-2; perhaps TRBD1 as D (5 bases). Per the germline V gene, CDR1 is LGHDT and CDR2 is YNNKEL (reference sequence). The CDR3 sequence is 13 residues long. V dropped 6 bases and J dropped 2 bases, with 10 bases sitting between them. The CDR3 reads CASRFRGNYGYTF. The CDR3 bases are TGTGCCAGCAGGTTCCGGGGGAACTATGGCTACACCTTC.

The chain uses TRBV6-4 and TRBJ2-3, with 9 bases identical to TRBD1. Germline trimming cut 5 bases from V and 1 base from J; bases unmatched to any gene: 13. The CDR3 consists of 18 residues. Germline-derived CDR1 and CDR2 are MRHNA and SNTAGT. The CDR3: CASSPYPGQGPGTDTQYF. CDR3 coding DNA: TGTGCCAGCAGTCCGTACCCCGGACAGGGGCCTGGCACAGATACGCAGTATTTT.

V is TRBV28 and J is TRBJ1-4; perhaps TRBD1 as D (6 bases). The CDR3 loop spans 21 amino acids. CDR1 MDHEN and CDR2 SYDVKM come from the germline V gene. Trimming took off 7 bases at V and 4 bases at J, with 34 bases between the two ends. DNA for the CDR3: TGTGCCAGCAACCGGCCGTCCCCAGGACCTCGTGGGAGGGACAATAATGAAAAACTGTTTTTT. Translated, it gives CASNRPSPGPRGRDNNEKLFF.

In this sample, this clone turned up a few times. Additional DNA sequences in this sample encode the identical CDR3. The genes are TRBV4-3 and TRBJ1-4; TRBD1 might be the D (6 bases). The CDR3 is 15 amino acids. The V gene lost 0 bases and the J gene lost 8 bases, with 13 bases spanning the gap. Germline CDR1 is LGHNA and CDR2 is YSLEER. The DNA of the CDR3 is TGCGCCAGCAGCCAAGATGGGGGGGCAGGAGAAAAACTGTTTTTT. Translated: CASSQDGGAGEKLFF.

The rearrangement links TRBV15 to TRBJ2-1; TRBD2 is a possible D gene (6 bases). Germline assignment: CDR1 LNHNV and CDR2 YYDKDF (reference sequence). V was clipped by 5 bases and J by 4 bases, with 9 bases between them. CDR3 length: 13 residues. The CDR3 coding sequence is TGTGCCACCAGCTTCGGGGGTTACAATGAGCAGTTCTTC. Translated, it gives CATSFGGYNEQFF.

This clone was detected once. The chain employs TRBV9 and TRBJ2-3; 8 bases align to TRBD2. Germline V gene data show CDR1 as SGDLS and CDR2 as YYNGEE. J gave up 1 base and V 0 bases, and 7 bases lay outside the gene matches. The CDR3 is made up of 17 amino acids. This CDR3 reads CASSVAWAGGRTDTQYF. The CDR3 bases are TGTGCCAGCAGCGTAGCTTGGGCGGGGGGCCGCACAGATACGCAGTATTTT. The complete variable domain, with remaining parts taken from reference TRBV9 and TRBJ2-3, reads DSGVTQTPKHLITATGQRVTLRCSPRSGDLSVYWYQQSLDQGLQFLIQYYNGEERAKGNILERFSAQQFPDLHSELNLSSLELGDSALYFCASSVAWAGGRTDTQYFGPGTRLTVL.

J is TRBJ1-4 and V is TRBV19; 9 positions match TRBD1. J lost 5 bases, V lost 5 bases, and 6 bases had no gene match. CDR1 is LNHDA and CDR2 is SQIVND in the germline V gene (reference sequence). The CDR3 has 15 amino acids. The CDR3 protein is CASSSQGAGNEKLFF. DNA of the CDR3: TGTGCCAGTAGTTCACAGGGGGCAGGGAATGAAAAACTGTTTTTT.